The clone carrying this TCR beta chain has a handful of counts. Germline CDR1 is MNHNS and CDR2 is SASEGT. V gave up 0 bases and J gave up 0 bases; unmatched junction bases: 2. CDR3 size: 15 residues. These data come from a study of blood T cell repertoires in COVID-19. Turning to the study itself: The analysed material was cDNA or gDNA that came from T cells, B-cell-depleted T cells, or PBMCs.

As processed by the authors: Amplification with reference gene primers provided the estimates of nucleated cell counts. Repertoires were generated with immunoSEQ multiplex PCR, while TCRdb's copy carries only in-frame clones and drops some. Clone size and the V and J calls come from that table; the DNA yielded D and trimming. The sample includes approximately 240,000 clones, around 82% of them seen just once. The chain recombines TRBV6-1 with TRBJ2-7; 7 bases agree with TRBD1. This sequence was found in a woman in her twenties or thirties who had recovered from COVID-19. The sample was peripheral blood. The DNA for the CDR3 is TGTGCCAGCAGTGAAGCAGGGACAGACTCCTACGAGCAGTACTTC. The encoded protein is CASSEAGTDSYEQYF.